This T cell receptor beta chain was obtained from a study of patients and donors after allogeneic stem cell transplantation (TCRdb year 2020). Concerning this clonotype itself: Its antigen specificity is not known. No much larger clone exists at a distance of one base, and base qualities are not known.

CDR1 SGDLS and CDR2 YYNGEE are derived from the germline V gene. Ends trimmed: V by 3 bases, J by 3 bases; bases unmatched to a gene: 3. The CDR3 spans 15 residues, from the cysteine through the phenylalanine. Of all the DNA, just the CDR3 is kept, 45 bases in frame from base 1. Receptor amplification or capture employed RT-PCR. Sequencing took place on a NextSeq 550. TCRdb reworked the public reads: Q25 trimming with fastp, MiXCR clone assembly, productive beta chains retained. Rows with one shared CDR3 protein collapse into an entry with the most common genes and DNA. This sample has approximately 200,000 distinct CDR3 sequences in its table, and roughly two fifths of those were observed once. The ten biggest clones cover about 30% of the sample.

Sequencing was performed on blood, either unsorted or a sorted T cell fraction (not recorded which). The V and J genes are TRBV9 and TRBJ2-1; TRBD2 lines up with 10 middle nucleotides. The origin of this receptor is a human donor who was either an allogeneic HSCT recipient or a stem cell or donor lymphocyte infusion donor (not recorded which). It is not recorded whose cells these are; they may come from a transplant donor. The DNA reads TGTGCCAGCAGCGCCGGACTAGCGGTCTACAATGAGCAGTTCTTC. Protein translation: CASSAGLAVYNEQFF.